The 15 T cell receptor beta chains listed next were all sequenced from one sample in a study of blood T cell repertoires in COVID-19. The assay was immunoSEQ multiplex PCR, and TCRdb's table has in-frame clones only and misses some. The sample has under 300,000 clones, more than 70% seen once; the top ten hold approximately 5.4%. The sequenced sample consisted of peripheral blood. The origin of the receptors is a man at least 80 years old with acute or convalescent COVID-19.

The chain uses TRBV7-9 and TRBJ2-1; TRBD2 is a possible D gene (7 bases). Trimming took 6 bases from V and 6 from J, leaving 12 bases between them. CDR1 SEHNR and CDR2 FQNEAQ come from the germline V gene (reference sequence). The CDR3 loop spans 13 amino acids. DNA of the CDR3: TGTGCCAGCAGGGGGGGGCTTAGCAATGAGCAGTTCTTC. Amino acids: CASRGGLSNEQFF.

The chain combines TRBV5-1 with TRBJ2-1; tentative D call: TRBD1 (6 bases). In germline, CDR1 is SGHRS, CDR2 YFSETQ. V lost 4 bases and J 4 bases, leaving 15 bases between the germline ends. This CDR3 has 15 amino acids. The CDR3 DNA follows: TGCGCCAGCAGCCTCCTCCGGGACAAGTACAATGAGCAGTTCTTC. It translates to CASSLLRDKYNEQFF.

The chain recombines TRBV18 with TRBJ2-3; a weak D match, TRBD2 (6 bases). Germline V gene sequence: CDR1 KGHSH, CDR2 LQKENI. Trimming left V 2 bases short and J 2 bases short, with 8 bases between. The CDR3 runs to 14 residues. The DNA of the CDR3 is TGTGCCAGCTCACCAGGACTACACACAGATACGCAGTATTTT. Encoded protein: CASSPGLHTDTQYF.

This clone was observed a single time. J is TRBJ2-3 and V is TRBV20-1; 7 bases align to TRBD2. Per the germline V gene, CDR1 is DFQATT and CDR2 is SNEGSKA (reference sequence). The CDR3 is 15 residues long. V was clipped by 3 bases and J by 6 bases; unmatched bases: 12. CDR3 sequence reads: CSASTGGGPRDTQYF. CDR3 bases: TGCAGTGCTAGTACAGGCGGGGGACCCCGGGATACGCAGTATTTT.

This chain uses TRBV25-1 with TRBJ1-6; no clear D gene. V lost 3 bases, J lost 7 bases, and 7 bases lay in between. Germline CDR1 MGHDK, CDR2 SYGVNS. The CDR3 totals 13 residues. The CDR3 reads CASSDWANSPLHF. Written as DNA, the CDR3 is TGTGCCAGCAGTGACTGGGCGAATTCACCCCTCCACTTT. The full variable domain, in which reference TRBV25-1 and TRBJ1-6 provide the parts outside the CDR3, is EADIYQTPRYLVIGTGKKITLECSQTMGHDKMYWYQQDPGMELHLIHYSYGVNSTEKGDLSSESTVSRIRTEHFPLTLESARPSHTSQYLCASSDWANSPLHFGNGTRLTVT.

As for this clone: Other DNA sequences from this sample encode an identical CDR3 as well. The CDR3 loop reads CAWSVLADYEQYF. In nucleotides, the CDR3 is TGTGCCTGGAGTGTACTAGCCGACTACGAGCAGTACTTC. The V call is TRBV30, the J call TRBJ2-7; possibly TRBD2 for D (6 bases). Germline loops: CDR1 GTSNPN, CDR2 SVGIG (reference sequence). V dropped 0 bases and J dropped 3 bases, with 9 bases sitting between them. The CDR3 covers 13 residues.

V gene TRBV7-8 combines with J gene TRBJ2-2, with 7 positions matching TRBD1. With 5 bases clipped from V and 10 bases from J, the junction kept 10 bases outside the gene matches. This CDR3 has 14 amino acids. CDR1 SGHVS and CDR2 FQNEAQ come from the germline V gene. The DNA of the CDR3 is TGTGCCAGCAGCAACCGGGGACAGTCCTTGGAGCTGTTTTTT. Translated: CASSNRGQSLELFF.

Here the CDR3 reads CASRMGGMRGYTF. Here the CDR3 DNA reads TGTGCCAGCAGAATGGGGGGGATGAGGGGCTACACCTTC. The V call is TRBV5-4, the J call TRBJ1-2, with a weak D call TRBD1 (5 bases). Germline-derived CDR1 and CDR2 are SGHNT and YYREEE (reference sequence). Trimming pared 5 bases from V and 8 bases from J, leaving 16 bases between. This CDR3 is 13 amino acids long.

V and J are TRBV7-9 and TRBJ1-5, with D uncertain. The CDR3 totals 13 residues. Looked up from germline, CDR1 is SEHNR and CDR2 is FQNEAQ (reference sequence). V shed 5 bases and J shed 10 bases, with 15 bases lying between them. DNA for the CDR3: TGTGCCAGCAGCCTGGAGGGTGGCTCACCCCAGCATTTT. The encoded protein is CASSLEGGSPQHF.

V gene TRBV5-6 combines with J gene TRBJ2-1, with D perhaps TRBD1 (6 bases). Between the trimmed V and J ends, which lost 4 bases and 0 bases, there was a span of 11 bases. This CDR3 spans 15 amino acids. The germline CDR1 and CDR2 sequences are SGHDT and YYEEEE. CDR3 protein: CASSLRDISYNEQFF. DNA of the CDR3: TGTGCCAGCAGCCTCCGGGACATCTCCTACAATGAGCAGTTCTTC.

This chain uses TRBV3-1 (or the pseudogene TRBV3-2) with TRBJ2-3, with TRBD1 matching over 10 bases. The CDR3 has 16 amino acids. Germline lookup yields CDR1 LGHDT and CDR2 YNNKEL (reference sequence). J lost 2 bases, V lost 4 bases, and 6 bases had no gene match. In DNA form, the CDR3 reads TGTGCCAGCAGCCTCCGGGACAGGGGAATCACAGATACGCAGTATTTT. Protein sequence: CASSLRDRGITDTQYF.

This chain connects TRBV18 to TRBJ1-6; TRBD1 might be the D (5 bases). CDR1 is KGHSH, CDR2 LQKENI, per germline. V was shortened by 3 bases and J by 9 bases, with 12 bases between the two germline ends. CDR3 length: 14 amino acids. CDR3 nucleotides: TGTGCCAGCTCACCGGGGCAGGGAACTTCACCCCTCCACTTT. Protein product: CASSPGQGTSPLHF.

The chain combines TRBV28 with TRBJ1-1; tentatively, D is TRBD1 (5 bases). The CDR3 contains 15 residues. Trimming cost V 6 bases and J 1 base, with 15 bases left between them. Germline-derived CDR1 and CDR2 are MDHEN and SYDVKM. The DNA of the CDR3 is TGTGCCAGCAGATATCCGACGGGGGAGAACACTGAAGCTTTCTTT. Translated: CASRYPTGENTEAFF.

The CDR3: CASSDGEGASTGELFF. For the CDR3, the DNA is TGTGCCAGCAGTGACGGTGAGGGGGCGAGCACCGGGGAGCTGTTTTTT. This chain links TRBV6-4 with TRBJ2-2; 7 bases align to TRBD1. V shed 2 bases, J shed 4 bases, and the junction held 7 bases outside the gene matches. This CDR3 is built from 16 residues. Germline-derived CDR1 and CDR2 are MRHNA and SNTAGT.

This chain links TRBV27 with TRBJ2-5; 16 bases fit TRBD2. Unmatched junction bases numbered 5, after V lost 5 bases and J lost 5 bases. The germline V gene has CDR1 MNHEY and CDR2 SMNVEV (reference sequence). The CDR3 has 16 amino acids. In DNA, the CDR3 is TGTGCCAGCAGTCTTGGGACTAGCGGGAGGGGGGAGACCCAGTACTTC. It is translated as CASSLGTSGRGETQYF.